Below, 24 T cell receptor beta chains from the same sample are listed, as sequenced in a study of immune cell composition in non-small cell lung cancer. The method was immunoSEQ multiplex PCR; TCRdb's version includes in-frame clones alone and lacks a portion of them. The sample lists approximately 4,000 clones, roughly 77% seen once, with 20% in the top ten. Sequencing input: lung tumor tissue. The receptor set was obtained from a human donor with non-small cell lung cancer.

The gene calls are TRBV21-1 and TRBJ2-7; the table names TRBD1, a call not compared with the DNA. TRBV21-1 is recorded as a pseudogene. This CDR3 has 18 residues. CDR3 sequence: CASSKLRRTGLFSYEQYF. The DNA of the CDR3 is TGTGCCAGCAGCAAATTAAGGAGGACAGGGCTATTCTCCTACGAGCAGTACTTC.

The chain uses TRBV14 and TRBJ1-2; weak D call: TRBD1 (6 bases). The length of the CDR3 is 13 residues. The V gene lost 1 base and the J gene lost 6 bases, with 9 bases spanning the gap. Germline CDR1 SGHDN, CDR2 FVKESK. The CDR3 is CASSQARGNGYTF. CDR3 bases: TGTGCCAGCAGCCAAGCCAGGGGTAATGGCTACACCTTC. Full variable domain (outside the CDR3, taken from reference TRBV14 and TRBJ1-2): EAGVTQFPSHSVIEKGQTVTLRCDPISGHDNLYWYRRVMGKEIKFLLHFVKESKQDESGMPNNRFLAERTGGTYSTLKVQPAELEDSGVYFCASSQARGNGYTFGSGTRLTVV.

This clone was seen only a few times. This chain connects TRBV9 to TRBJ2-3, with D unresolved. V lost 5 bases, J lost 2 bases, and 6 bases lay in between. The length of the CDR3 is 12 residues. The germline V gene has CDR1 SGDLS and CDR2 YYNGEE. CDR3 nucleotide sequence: TGTGCCAGCAGTCTCTACACAGATACGCAGTATTTT. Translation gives CASSLYTDTQYF. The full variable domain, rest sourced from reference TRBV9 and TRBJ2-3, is DSGVTQTPKHLITATGQRVTLRCSPRSGDLSVYWYQQSLDQGLQFLIQYYNGEERAKGNILERFSAQQFPDLHSELNLSSLELGDSALYFCASSLYTDTQYFGPGTRLTVL.

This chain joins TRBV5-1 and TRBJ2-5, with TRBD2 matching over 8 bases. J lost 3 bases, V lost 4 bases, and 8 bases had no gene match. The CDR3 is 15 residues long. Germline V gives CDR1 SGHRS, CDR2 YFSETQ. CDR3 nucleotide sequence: TGCGCCAGCAGCCCCCGAGATAGCGGGGAAGAGACCCAGTACTTC. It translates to CASSPRDSGEETQYF. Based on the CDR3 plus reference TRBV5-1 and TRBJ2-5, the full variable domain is KAGVTQTPRYLIKTRGQQVTLSCSPISGHRSVSWYQQTPGQGLQFLFEYFSETQRNKGNFPGRFSGRQFSNSRSEMNVSTLELGDSALYLCASSPRDSGEETQYFGPGTRLLVL.

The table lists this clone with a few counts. The CDR3 is CASSLAGLAGPTGELFF. DNA of the CDR3: TGTGCCAGCAGCTTGGCGGGACTAGCGGGGCCCACCGGGGAGCTGTTTTTT. J is TRBJ2-2 and V is TRBV5-8; 13 nucleotides line up with TRBD2. Trimming at V came to 0 bases and at J to 4 bases, leaving 3 bases not matched to a gene. This CDR3 has 17 residues. Germline CDR1 SGHTS, CDR2 YDEGEE.

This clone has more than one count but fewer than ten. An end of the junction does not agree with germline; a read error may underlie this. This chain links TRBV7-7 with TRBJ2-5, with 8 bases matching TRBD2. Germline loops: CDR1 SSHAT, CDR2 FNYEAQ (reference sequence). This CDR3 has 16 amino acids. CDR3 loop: CASSLGGGLALKTQYF. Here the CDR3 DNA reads TGTGCTAGCAGCTTAGGAGGAGGACTAGCACTTAAGACCCAGTACTTC.

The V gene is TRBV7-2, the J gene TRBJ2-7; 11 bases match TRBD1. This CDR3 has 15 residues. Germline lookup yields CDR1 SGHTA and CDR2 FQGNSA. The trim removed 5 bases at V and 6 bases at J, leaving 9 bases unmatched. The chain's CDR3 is CASSGRTGGMGEQYF. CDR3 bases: TGTGCCAGCAGCGGACGGACAGGGGGCATGGGCGAGCAGTACTTC. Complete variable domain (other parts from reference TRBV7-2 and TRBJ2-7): GAGVSQSPSNKVTEKGKDVELRCDPISGHTALYWYRQSLGQGLEFLIYFQGNSAPDKSGLPSDRFSAERTGGSVSTLTIQRTQQEDSAVYLCASSGRTGGMGEQYFGPGTRLTVT.

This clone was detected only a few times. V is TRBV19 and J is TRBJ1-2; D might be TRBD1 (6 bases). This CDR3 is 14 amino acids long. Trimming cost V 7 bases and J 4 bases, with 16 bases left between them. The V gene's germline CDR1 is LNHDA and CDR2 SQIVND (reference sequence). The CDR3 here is CASTPPGDSYGYTF. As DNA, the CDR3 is TGTGCCAGTACCCCCCCAGGGGACTCCTATGGCTACACCTTC.

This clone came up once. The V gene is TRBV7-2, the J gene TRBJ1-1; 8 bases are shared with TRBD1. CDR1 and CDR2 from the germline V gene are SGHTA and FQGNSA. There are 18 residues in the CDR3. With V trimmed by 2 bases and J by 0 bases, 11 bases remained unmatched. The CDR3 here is CASSLFSVRGRMNTEAFF. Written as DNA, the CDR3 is TGTGCCAGCAGCTTATTTTCGGTCAGGGGGCGGATGAACACTGAAGCTTTCTTT.

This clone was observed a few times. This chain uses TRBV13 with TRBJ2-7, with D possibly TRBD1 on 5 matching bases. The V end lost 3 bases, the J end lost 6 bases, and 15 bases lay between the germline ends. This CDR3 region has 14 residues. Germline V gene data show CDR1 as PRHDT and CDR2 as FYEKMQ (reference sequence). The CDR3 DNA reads TGTGCCAGCAGCTTGTTAGGGGATTCCCCCGAGCAGTACTTC. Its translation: CASSLLGDSPEQYF.

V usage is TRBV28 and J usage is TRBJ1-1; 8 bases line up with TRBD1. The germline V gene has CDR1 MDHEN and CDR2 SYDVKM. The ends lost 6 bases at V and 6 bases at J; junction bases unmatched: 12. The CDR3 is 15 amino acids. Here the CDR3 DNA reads TGTGCCAGCAGATCCTACCAGGGGGCATGGTCTGAAGCTTTCTTT. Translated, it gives CASRSYQGAWSEAFF.

The CDR3 DNA is TGTGCCACCAGCAGTGGGACAGGGGGCGAGAGCACAGATACGCAGTATTTT. It translates to CATSSGTGGESTDTQYF. The rearrangement joins TRBV15 to TRBJ2-3; 12 bases map to TRBD1. Germline V lookup: CDR1 LNHNV, CDR2 YYDKDF (reference sequence). The J segment lost 0 bases and the V segment lost 3 bases, leaving 4 bases of the junction unmatched. This CDR3 spans 17 amino acids.

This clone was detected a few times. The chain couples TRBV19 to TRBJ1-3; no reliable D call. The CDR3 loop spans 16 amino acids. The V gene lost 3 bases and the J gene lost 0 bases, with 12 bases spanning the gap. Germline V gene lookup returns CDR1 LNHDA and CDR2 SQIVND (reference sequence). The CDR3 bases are TGTGCCAGTAGTATCTCAGCGTACTTCTCTGGAAACACCATATATTTT. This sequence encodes CASSISAYFSGNTIYF.

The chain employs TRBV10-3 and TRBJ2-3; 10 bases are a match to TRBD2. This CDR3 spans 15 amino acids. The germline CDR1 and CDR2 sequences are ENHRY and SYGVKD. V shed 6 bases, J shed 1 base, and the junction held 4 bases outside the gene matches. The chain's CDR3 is CAIRGGTSGTDTQYF. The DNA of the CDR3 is TGTGCCATCAGGGGGGGGACTAGCGGCACAGATACGCAGTATTTT.

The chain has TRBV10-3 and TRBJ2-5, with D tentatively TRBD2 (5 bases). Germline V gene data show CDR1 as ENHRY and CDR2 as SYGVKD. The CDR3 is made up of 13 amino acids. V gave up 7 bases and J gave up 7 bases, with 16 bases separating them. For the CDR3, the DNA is TGTGCCATCAAGGAGGCGGGTGCGGGGACCCAGTACTTC. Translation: CAIKEAGAGTQYF.

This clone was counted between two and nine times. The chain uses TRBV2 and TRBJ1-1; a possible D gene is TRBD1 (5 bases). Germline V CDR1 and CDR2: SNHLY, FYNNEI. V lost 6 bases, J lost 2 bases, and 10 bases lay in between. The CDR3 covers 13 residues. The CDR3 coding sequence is TGTGCCAGCAGGAGGGACGGTAACACTGAAGCTTTCTTT. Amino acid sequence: CASRRDGNTEAFF. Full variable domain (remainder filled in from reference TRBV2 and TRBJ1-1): EPEVTQTPSHQVTQMGQEVILRCVPISNHLYFYWYRQILGQKVEFLVSFYNNEISEKSEIFDDQFSVERPDGSNFTLKIRSTKLEDSAMYFCASRRDGNTEAFFGQGTRLTVV.

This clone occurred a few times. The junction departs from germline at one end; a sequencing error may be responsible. The CDR3 sequence is CASSADRGVDTEAFF. As DNA, the CDR3 is TGCGCCAGCAGCGCGGACAGGGGAGTGGACACTGAAGCTTTCTTT. The chain employs TRBV5-5 and TRBJ1-1; 9 bases are shared with TRBD1. The CDR3 totals 15 residues. CDR1 SGHKS and CDR2 YYEKEE come from the germline V gene (reference sequence).

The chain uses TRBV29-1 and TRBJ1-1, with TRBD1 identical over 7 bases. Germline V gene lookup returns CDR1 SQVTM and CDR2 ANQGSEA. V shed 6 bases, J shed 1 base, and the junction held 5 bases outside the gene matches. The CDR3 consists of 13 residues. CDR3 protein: CSVRDRQNTEAFF. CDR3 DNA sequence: TGCAGCGTCCGGGACAGACAGAACACTGAAGCTTTCTTT.

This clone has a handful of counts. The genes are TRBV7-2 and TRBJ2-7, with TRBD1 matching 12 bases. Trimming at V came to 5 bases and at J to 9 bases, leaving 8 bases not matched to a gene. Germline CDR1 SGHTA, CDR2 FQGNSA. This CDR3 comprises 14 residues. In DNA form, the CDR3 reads TGTGCCAGCAGCCTCACCGGGACAGGGGGCTGGCAGTACTTC. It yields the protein CASSLTGTGGWQYF.

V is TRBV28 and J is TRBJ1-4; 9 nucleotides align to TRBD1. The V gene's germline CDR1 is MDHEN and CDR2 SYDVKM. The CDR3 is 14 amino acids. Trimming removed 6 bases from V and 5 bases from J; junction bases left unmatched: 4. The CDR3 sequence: CASSKTGGNEKLFF. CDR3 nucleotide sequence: TGTGCCAGCAGCAAGACAGGGGGGAATGAAAAACTGTTTTTT.

This chain's CDR3 is CASSYSGLEGDEQFF. The CDR3 DNA sequence: TGTGCCAGCAGTTACTCTGGACTAGAAGGGGATGAGCAGTTCTTC. V gene TRBV6-5 combines with J gene TRBJ2-1; the match to TRBD2 covers 7 bases. Per germline, CDR1 MNHEY and CDR2 SVGAGI. This CDR3 is built from 15 residues. Losses at the gene ends were 0 bases for V and 8 bases for J; bases not matched to a gene: 7.

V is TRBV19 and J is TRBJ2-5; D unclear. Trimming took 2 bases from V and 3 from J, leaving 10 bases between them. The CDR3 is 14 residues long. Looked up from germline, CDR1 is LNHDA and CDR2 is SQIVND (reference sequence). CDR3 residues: CASSIRQVEETQYF. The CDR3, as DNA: TGTGCCAGTAGTATACGACAAGTCGAAGAGACCCAGTACTTC.

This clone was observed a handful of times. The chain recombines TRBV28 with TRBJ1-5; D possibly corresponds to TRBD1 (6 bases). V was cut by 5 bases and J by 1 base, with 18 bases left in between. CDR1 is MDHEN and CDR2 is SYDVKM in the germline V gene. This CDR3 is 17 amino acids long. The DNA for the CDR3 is TGTGCCAGCAGTCACGGGACACTCGAGGTCAGCAATCAGCCCCAGCATTTT. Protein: CASSHGTLEVSNQPQHF. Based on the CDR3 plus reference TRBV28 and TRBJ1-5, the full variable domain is DVKVTQSSRYLVKRTGEKVFLECVQDMDHENMFWYRQDPGLGLRLIYFSYDVKMKEKGDIPEGYSVSREKKERFSLILESASTNQTSMYLCASSHGTLEVSNQPQHFGDGTRLSIL.

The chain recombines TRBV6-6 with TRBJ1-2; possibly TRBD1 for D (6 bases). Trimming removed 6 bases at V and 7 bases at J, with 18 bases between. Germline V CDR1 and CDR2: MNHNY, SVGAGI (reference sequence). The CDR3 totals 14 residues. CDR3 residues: CASRTDRSWSGYTF. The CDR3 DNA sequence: TGTGCCAGCAGAACCGACAGGTCCTGGAGTGGCTACACCTTC.